Listed here are 24 T cell receptor beta chains from one sample, sequenced in a study of T cells after yellow fever vaccination. TCRdb fed the 5' RACE reads into MiXCR, producing one record per CDR3 protein. The sample has about 350,000 distinct CDR3 sequences, roughly 8% seen once. The sample in question was PBMCs, obtained roughly 47 days after the first yellow fever vaccination. The receptor set was obtained from a young man who received the YFV17D yellow fever vaccine.

This sequence joins TRBV24-1 and TRBJ2-2; TRBD1 agrees at 9 bases. In germline, CDR1 is KGHDR, CDR2 SFDVKD. The CDR3 is 15 residues long. The ends lost 7 bases at V and 6 bases at J; junction bases unmatched: 8. DNA of the CDR3: TGTGCCACCAGCTCTGGGACAGGGAGGGCCGGGGAGCTGTTTTTT. This translates into CATSSGTGRAGELFF.

The V call is TRBV4-1, the J call TRBJ1-3; D call uncertain. Trimming pared 0 bases from V and 4 bases from J, leaving 4 bases between. The length of the CDR3 is 13 residues. The germline gives CDR1 MGHRA, CDR2 YSYEKL. CDR3 residues: CASSQDAGNTIYF. The CDR3 DNA reads as TGCGCCAGCAGCCAAGATGCCGGAAACACCATATATTTT.

Only a few counts were recorded for this clonotype. V usage is TRBV2 and J usage is TRBJ1-2; D is unclear. The CDR3 sequence is 10 residues long. Germline V gene sequence: CDR1 SNHLY, CDR2 FYNNEI. Trimming shortened V by 6 bases and J by 8 bases, and 7 bases separated the two germline ends. The CDR3: CASRLGGYTF. The CDR3 DNA is TGTGCCAGCAGGCTTGGAGGCTACACCTTC.

The rearrangement joins TRBV3-1 to TRBJ2-5, with TRBD2 matching over 7 bases. The V gene end was trimmed by 4 bases and the J gene end by 4 bases; junction bases not matched to a gene: 6. Germline V gene sequence: CDR1 LGHDT, CDR2 YNNKEL (reference sequence). The CDR3 length is 14 residues. CDR3 nucleotide sequence: TGTGCCAGCAGCCTCCGGACTAGAGCAGAGACCCAGTACTTC. It specifies CASSLRTRAETQYF.

This clonotype was found many times. V and J are TRBV7-2 and TRBJ2-5, with 10 bases aligning to TRBD1. The CDR3 extends over 15 amino acids. CDR1 is SGHTA, CDR2 FQGNSA, per germline. V was clipped by 2 bases and J by 5 bases; unmatched bases: 5. The CDR3 sequence: CASSLRQGAGETQYF. CDR3 sequence (DNA): TGTGCCAGCAGCTTAAGACAGGGGGCGGGGGAGACCCAGTACTTC.

The chain employs TRBV29-1 and TRBJ2-3; the D is unclear. V dropped 3 bases and J dropped 2 bases, with 9 bases sitting between them. CDR1 and CDR2 from the germline V gene are SQVTM and ANQGSEA. This CDR3 has 13 residues. In DNA form, the CDR3 reads TGCAGCGTTGACCCCCAAGCCACAGATACGCAGTATTTT. Translating gives CSVDPQATDTQYF.

The rearrangement joins TRBV12-3 or TRBV12-4 to TRBJ2-1; perhaps TRBD2 as D (5 bases). The CDR3 loop spans 16 amino acids. V dropped 7 bases and J dropped 4 bases, with 20 bases sitting between them. In DNA, the CDR3 is TGTGCCAGCACCATTATCCGGGGTCTAAATTACAATGAGCAGTTCTTC. Its protein product is CASTIIRGLNYNEQFF.

On this clonotype itself: This is likely a read error, given that the CDR3 carries no conserved phenylalanine or tryptophan at its end. The V call is TRBV5-1, the J call TRBJ2-2; D unresolved. From germline, CDR1 is SGHRS and CDR2 YFSETQ. Trimming removed 0 bases from V and 0 bases from J, with 9 bases in between. This CDR3 has 16 residues. This CDR3 reads CASSLEGPSNTGELFL. In DNA form, the CDR3 reads TGCGCCAGCAGCTTGGAAGGGCCCTCGAACACCGGGGAGCTGTTTCTT.

V is TRBV3-1 and J is TRBJ2-7, with 8 bases identical to TRBD2. Germline CDR1 is LGHDT and CDR2 is YNNKEL (reference sequence). Unmatched junction bases numbered 10, after V lost 3 bases and J lost 6 bases. This CDR3 has 15 amino acids. For the CDR3, the DNA is TGTGCCAGCAGCCAGGGCGGGGGGACCACCACCGAGCAGTACTTC. Protein product: CASSQGGGTTTEQYF.

This rearrangement joins TRBV7-9 to TRBJ1-4; the match to TRBD1 covers 8 bases. The CDR3 is made up of 15 amino acids. Germline assignment: CDR1 SEHNR and CDR2 FQNEAQ (reference sequence). V was pared by 5 bases and J by 4 bases, with 6 bases of the junction left unmatched. The DNA for the CDR3 is TGTGCCAGCAGCACGGACAGGGCGGATAATGAAAAACTGTTTTTT. Its translation is CASSTDRADNEKLFF.

V and J are TRBV7-2 and TRBJ1-1; D call uncertain. Germline loops: CDR1 SGHTA, CDR2 FQGNSA. Trimming left V 6 bases short and J 0 bases short, with 8 bases between. This CDR3 region has 13 residues. The CDR3: CASRGPMNTEAFF. CDR3 coding DNA: TGTGCCAGCAGGGGCCCGATGAACACTGAAGCTTTCTTT.

The CDR3 DNA reads TGTGCCAGCAGAGCACCGGGACTAGCCCATGAGCAGTTCTTC. Residues: CASRAPGLAHEQFF. V and J are TRBV6-1 and TRBJ2-1, with TRBD2 matching 9 bases. The ends lost 6 bases at V and 8 bases at J; junction bases unmatched: 8. The CDR3 is 14 residues long. Germline V lookup: CDR1 MNHNS, CDR2 SASEGT.

In its sample, this clonotype was seen many times. This sequence joins TRBV6-2 or TRBV6-3 and TRBJ1-1; D is ambiguous. Per the germline V gene, CDR1 is MNHEY and CDR2 is SVGEGT. The V end lost 5 bases, the J end lost 1 base, and 8 bases lay between the germline ends. This CDR3 region has 13 residues. The CDR3 region has the DNA TGTGCCAGCAGTCTACATGAGAACACTGAAGCTTTCTTT. It encodes CASSLHENTEAFF.

This clonotype has a handful of counts. The V and J genes are TRBV7-2 and TRBJ2-7, with a possible D match to TRBD1 (6 bases). Trimming left V 4 bases short and J 5 bases short, with 12 bases between. The germline V gene has CDR1 SGHTA and CDR2 FQGNSA. This CDR3 is built from 13 residues. The CDR3 region has the DNA TGTGCCAGCAGCTACTATCCAGGGGACGAGCAGTACGTC. Translation: CASSYYPGDEQYV.

This clonotype was seen a few times. The chain employs TRBV7-2 and TRBJ2-3; TRBD2 might be the D (7 bases). With 2 bases removed from V and 8 bases from J, the gap between germline ends came to 20 bases. Germline CDR1 is SGHTA and CDR2 is FQGNSA. The CDR3 has 16 amino acids. The DNA of the CDR3 is TGTGCCAGCAGCTTACAAGGCGGGGGCCGGGGAGGTACGCAGTATTTT. This codes for CASSLQGGGRGGTQYF.

The V gene is TRBV7-2, the J gene TRBJ1-5; tentatively, D is TRBD1 (6 bases). Germline CDR1 is SGHTA and CDR2 is FQGNSA. CDR3 length: 14 amino acids. V dropped 6 bases and J dropped 3 bases, with 12 bases sitting between them. CDR3 loop: CASRPGHLNQPQHF. The CDR3 DNA reads as TGTGCCAGCAGGCCGGGACACCTCAATCAGCCCCAGCATTTT.

Ten or more counts support this clonotype. This chain uses TRBV11-2 with TRBJ1-1; 7 bases line up with TRBD1. V trimming: 4 bases; J trimming: 1 base; junction bases outside the gene matches: 12. The CDR3 extends over 17 amino acids. From germline, CDR1 is SGHAT and CDR2 FQNNGV. The CDR3 sequence is CASSSPGGTARNTEAFF. Here the CDR3 DNA reads TGTGCCAGCAGCTCCCCAGGGGGTACGGCAAGGAACACTGAAGCTTTCTTT.

This clonotype appeared many times. The chain carries TRBV29-1 and TRBJ2-5, with no clear D. Germline CDR1 and CDR2: SQVTM and ANQGSEA. The CDR3 is made up of 13 amino acids. Between the trimmed V and J ends, which lost 2 bases and 2 bases, there was a span of 9 bases. CDR3 DNA sequence: TGCAGCGTTGAAATAAGTGTGCAAGAGACCCAGTACTTC. It encodes CSVEISVQETQYF.

V gene TRBV12-3 or TRBV12-4 combines with J gene TRBJ2-1; no clear D gene. V lost 5 bases and J lost 7, with 18 bases in between. CDR3 length: 15 amino acids. CDR3 sequence reads: CASSTSLGSSNEQFF. The CDR3 DNA is TGTGCCAGCAGTACCTCCTTGGGCAGCTCAAATGAGCAGTTCTTC.

This clonotype was detected only a few times. The chain combines TRBV6-5 with TRBJ2-5; 7 bases are shared with TRBD2. Germline CDR1 and CDR2: MNHEY and SVGAGI. Trimming at V came to 4 bases and at J to 5 bases, leaving 4 bases not matched to a gene. The CDR3 covers 13 residues. The CDR3 loop is CASSFFGGETQYF. The CDR3 DNA reads as TGTGCCAGCAGTTTTTTCGGGGGGGAGACCCAGTACTTC.

At least ten counts were recorded for this clonotype. The chain carries TRBV6-2 or TRBV6-3 and TRBJ1-1; possible D gene TRBD1, 5 bases. Trimming left V 2 bases short and J 2 bases short, with 12 bases between. In germline, CDR1 is MNHEY, CDR2 SVGEGT. This CDR3 has 15 residues. This CDR3 reads CASSYTRGSNTEAFF. The CDR3 bases are TGTGCCAGCAGTTACACGAGGGGTTCAAACACTGAAGCTTTCTTT.

This clonotype was picked up a small number of times. V and J are TRBV25-1 and TRBJ2-3; no clear D. In germline, CDR1 is MGHDK, CDR2 SYGVNS. V was cut by 1 base and J by 1 base, with 3 bases left in between. The CDR3 runs 13 residues. CDR3 residues: CASSELGTDTQYF. CDR3 nucleotides: TGTGCCAGCAGTGAATTGGGCACAGATACGCAGTATTTT.

The gene calls are TRBV6-2 or TRBV6-3 and TRBJ1-5, with D possibly TRBD1 on 5 matching bases. V was clipped by 0 bases and J by 7 bases, with 10 bases between them. This CDR3 has 14 residues. Germline V CDR1 and CDR2: MNHEY, SVGEGT. The CDR3: CASSYSGGAQPQHF. The CDR3 DNA is TGTGCCAGCAGTTACTCAGGCGGGGCCCAGCCCCAGCATTTT.

At least ten counts were recorded for this clonotype. The V call is TRBV7-2, the J call TRBJ2-1; 9 nucleotides align to TRBD2. Germline lookup yields CDR1 SGHTA and CDR2 FQGNSA. This CDR3 is built from 15 residues. Trimming cost V 1 base and J 7 bases; bases outside gene matches: 5. The CDR3 DNA reads TGTGCCAGCAGCTTAGGCGGGGGGGCAGGGAATGAGCAGTTCTTC. As protein: CASSLGGGAGNEQFF.